The present T cell receptor beta chain was sequenced within a study of OX40 agonist ivuxolimab in advanced cancers. The wider study: Subjects had a mean age of about 65 years, with a range of roughly 20 to 80; around 83% were male. Study-level findings and limits: In general, CD8+ T cells held more expanded clones than CD4+ did, on average.

Germline loops: CDR1 KGHSH, CDR2 LQKENI. V shed 4 bases and J shed 5 bases, with 14 bases lying between them. The CDR3 is 15 amino acids. Libraries were prepared by immunoSEQ multiplex PCR; TCRdb keeps only in-frame clonotypes and omits some of them. The data contain tens of thousands of clones, around 84% of them singletons. A history of autoimmune disease or systemic immunosuppression excluded patients. A note on this clone: The target antigen is unknown.

Sequenced material: CD4+ or CD8+ T cells sorted from blood, taken in a trial of the OX40 agonist ivuxolimab. This clonotype was sampled from an adult with an advanced solid tumor such as melanoma, head and neck, liver or kidney cancer. The V gene is TRBV18, the J gene TRBJ2-2, with TRBD1 as a possible D gene (6 bases). CDR3 region: CASSQGAGATGELFF. The CDR3 DNA is TGTGCCAGCTCACAAGGGGCAGGGGCAACCGGGGAGCTGTTTTTT.